This T cell receptor beta chain was sequenced during a study of T cell changes during pregnancy in multiple sclerosis. This clone was recorded a few times. Germline CDR1 and CDR2: GTSNPN and SVGIG (reference sequence). The CDR3 extends over 14 amino acids. Deletions cut 4 bases from V and 0 bases from J, with 10 bases between. Method: immunoSEQ multiplex PCR; TCRdb's copy keeps in-frame clones and lacks some. The profile shows about 46,000 clones, roughly 92% of them singletons. The clonotype originates from a female donor in good health, enrolled as a control in a pregnancy study. The V and J genes are TRBV30 and TRBJ2-1, with no clear D. The sequences come from CD4+ T cells from peripheral blood mononuclear cells, collected in the second trimester of pregnancy. The CDR3 loop reads CAWKARISYNEQFF. The CDR3 nucleotides read TGTGCCTGGAAGGCTAGAATCTCCTACAATGAGCAGTTCTTC.